This T cell receptor (beta chain) derives from a study of blood T cell repertoires in COVID-19. The data were produced by immunoSEQ multiplex PCR, yet TCRdb's version contains in-frame clones alone and is incomplete. There are hundreds of thousands of clones in the sample; roughly 76% occur only once, and roughly 8% lies in the top ten. Germline CDR1 and CDR2: LNHDA and SQIVND (reference sequence). The CDR3 is 19 residues long. Deletions cut 6 bases from V and 0 bases from J, with 24 bases between. The J gene is TRBJ1-5, the V gene TRBV19; D possibly corresponds to TRBD1 (6 bases). Sequenced sample: peripheral blood. The TCR comes from a woman aged 80 or over with COVID-19, enrolled during active disease. This CDR3 reads CASSIPRGRGVGSNQPQHF. The CDR3 nucleotides read TGTGCCAGTAGCATCCCCCGTGGCAGGGGTGTCGGTAGCAATCAGCCCCAGCATTTT.